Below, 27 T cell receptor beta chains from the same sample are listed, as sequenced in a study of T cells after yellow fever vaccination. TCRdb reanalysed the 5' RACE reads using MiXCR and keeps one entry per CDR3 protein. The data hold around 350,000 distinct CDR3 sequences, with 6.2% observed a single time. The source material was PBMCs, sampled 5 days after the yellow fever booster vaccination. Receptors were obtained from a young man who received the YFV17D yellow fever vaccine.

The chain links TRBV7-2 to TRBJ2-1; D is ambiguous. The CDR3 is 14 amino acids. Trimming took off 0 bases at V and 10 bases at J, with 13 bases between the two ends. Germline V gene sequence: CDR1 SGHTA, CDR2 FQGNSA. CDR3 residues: CASSLAGLLGEQFF. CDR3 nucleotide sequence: TGTGCCAGCAGCTTAGCGGGCCTCCTGGGCGAGCAGTTCTTC.

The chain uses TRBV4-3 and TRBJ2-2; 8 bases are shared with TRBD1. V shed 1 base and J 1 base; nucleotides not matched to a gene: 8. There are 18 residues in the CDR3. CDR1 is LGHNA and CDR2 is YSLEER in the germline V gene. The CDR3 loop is CASSQGPGQGRNTGELFF. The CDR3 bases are TGCGCCAGCAGCCAAGGCCCAGGACAGGGAAGGAACACCGGGGAGCTGTTTTTT.

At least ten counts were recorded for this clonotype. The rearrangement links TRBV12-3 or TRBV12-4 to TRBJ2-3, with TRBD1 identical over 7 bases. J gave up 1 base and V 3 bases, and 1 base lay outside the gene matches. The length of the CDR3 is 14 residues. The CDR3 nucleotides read TGTGCCAGCAGTTTCGGGACAGGCACAGATACGCAGTATTTT. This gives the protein CASSFGTGTDTQYF.

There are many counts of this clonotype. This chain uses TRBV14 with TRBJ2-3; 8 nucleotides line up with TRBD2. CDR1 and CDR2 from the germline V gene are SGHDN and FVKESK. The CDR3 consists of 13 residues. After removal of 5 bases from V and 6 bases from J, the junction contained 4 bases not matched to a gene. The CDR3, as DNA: TGTGCCAGCAGCGGGACTAGGGGGGATACGCAGTATTTT. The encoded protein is CASSGTRGDTQYF.

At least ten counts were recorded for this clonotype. CDR3 sequence: CASSDREDIQYF. The DNA of the CDR3 is TGCGCCAGCAGCGATAGAGAGGACATTCAGTACTTC. The chain employs TRBV5-1 and TRBJ2-4; D unclear. The CDR3 is 12 amino acids. The V end was cut by 4 bases, the J end by 8 bases, with 10 bases between. The V gene's germline CDR1 is SGHRS and CDR2 YFSETQ.

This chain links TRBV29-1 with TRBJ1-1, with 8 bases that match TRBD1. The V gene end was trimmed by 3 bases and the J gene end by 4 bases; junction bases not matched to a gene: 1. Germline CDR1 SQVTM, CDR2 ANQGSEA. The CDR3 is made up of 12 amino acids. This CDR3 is CSVETGVTEAFF. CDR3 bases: TGCAGCGTTGAGACAGGGGTCACTGAAGCTTTCTTT.

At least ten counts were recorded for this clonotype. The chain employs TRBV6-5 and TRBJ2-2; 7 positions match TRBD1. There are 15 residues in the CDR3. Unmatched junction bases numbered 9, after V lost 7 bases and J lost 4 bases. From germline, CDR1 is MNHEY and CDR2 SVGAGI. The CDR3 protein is CASTTNRGSTGELFF. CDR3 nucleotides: TGTGCCAGCACCACTAACAGGGGAAGCACCGGGGAGCTGTTTTTT.

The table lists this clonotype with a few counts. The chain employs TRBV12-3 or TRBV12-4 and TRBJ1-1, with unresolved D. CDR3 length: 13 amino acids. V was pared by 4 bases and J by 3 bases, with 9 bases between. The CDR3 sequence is CASSSRKDTEAFF. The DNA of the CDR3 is TGTGCCAGCAGTTCCAGAAAGGACACTGAAGCTTTCTTT.

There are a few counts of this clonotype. CDR3 DNA sequence: TGTGCCAGCAGCTTAGTCGCGGGAGGCGGGGCCGGGGAGCTGTTTTTT. The encoded protein is CASSLVAGGGAGELFF. The chain joins TRBV7-2 to TRBJ2-2; 8 nucleotides agree with TRBD2. CDR1 and CDR2 from the germline V gene are SGHTA and FQGNSA. After removal of 1 base from V and 6 bases from J, the junction contained 7 bases not matched to a gene. The CDR3 sequence is 16 residues long. The full variable domain, rest sourced from reference TRBV7-2 and TRBJ2-2, is GAGVSQSPSNKVTEKGKDVELRCDPISGHTALYWYRQSLGQGLEFLIYFQGNSAPDKSGLPSDRFSAERTGGSVSTLTIQRTQQEDSAVYLCASSLVAGGGAGELFFGEGSRLTVL.

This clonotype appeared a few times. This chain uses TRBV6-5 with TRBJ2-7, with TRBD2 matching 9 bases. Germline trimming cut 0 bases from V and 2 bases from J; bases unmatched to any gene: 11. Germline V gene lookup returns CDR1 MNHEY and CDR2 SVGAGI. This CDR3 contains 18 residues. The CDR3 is CASSYSPRGAGGTYEQYF. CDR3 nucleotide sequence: TGTGCCAGCAGTTACTCGCCGCGTGGAGCGGGAGGAACCTACGAGCAGTACTTC.

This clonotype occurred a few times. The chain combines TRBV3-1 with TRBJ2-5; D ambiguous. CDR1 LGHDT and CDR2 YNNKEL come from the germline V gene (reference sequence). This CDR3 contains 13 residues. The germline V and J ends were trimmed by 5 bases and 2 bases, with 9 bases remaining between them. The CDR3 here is CASSYFYQETQYF. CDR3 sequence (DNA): TGTGCCAGCAGCTACTTTTATCAAGAGACCCAGTACTTC.

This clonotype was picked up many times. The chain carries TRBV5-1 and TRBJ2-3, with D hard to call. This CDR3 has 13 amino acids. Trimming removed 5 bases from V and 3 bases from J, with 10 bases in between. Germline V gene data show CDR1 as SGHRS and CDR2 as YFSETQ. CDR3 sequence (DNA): TGCGCCAGCAGGATAATAGTGACAGATACGCAGTATTTT. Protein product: CASRIIVTDTQYF.

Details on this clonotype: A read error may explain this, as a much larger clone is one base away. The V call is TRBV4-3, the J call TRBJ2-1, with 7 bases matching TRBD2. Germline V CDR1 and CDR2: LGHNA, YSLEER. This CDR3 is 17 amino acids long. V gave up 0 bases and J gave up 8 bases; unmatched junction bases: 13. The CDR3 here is CASSQDGVWTRSHEQFF. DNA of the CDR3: TGCGCCAGCAGCCAAGATGGTGTGTGGACTAGGTCTCATGAGCAGTTCTTC.

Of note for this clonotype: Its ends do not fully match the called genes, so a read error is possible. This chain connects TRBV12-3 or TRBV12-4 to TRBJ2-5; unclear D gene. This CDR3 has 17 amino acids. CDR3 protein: CAISCLVGCTYQETQYF. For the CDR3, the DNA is TGTGCCATCAGTTGCTTGGTGGGTTGTACGTACCAAGAGACCCAGTACTTC.

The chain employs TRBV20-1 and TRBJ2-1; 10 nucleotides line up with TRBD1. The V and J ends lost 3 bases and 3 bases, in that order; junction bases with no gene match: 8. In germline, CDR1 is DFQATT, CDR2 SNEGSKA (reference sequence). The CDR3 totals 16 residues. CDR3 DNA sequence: TGCAGTGCTAGTAGAGGGGACAGGGGCCTCTACAATGAGCAGTTCTTC. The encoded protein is CSASRGDRGLYNEQFF.

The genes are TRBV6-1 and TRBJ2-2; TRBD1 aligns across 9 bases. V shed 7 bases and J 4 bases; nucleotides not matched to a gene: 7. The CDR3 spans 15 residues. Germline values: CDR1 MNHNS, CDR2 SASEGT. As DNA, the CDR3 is TGTGCCAGCAATCCGACAGGGGGTCCCACCGGGGAGCTGTTTTTT. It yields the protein CASNPTGGPTGELFF.

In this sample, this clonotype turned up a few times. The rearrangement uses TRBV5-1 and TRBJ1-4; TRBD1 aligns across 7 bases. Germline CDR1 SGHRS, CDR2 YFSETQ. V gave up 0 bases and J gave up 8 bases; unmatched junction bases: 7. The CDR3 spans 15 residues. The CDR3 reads CASSLEGARWEKLFF. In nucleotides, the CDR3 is TGCGCCAGCAGCTTGGAGGGGGCGCGTTGGGAAAAACTGTTTTTT.

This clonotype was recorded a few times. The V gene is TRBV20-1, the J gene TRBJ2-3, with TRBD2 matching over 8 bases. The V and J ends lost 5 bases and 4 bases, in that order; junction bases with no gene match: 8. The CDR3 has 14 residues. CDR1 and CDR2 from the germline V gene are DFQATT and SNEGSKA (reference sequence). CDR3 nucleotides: TGCAGTGCTCTTAAGCGGGAGTGGGCAGATACGCAGTATTTT. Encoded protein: CSALKREWADTQYF.

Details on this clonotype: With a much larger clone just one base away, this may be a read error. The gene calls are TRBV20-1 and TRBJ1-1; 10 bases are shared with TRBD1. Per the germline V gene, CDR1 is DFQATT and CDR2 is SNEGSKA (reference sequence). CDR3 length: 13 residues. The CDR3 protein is CSAGRQGATEASF. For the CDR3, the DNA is TGCAGTGCGGGACGACAGGGGGCCACTGAAGCTTCCTTT.

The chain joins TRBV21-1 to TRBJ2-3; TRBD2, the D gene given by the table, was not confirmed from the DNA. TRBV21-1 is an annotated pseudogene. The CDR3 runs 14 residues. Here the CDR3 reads CASKFSGRTDTQYF. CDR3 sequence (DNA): TGTGCCAGCAAGTTTAGCGGGAGAACAGATACGCAGTATTTT.

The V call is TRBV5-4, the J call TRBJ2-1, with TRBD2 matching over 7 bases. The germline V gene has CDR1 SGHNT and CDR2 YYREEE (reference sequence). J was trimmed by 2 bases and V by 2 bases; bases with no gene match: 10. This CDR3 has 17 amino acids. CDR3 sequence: CASSLRYTSVAYNEQFF. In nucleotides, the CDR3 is TGTGCCAGCAGCTTAAGATACACTAGCGTGGCCTACAATGAGCAGTTCTTC.

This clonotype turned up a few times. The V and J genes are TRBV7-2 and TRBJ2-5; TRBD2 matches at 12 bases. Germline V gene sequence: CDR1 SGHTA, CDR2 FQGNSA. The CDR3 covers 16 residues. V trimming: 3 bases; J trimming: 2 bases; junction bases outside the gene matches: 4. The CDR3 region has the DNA TGTGCCAGCAGCTTGACTAGCGGGGGACCTCAAGAGACCCAGTACTTC. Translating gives CASSLTSGGPQETQYF.

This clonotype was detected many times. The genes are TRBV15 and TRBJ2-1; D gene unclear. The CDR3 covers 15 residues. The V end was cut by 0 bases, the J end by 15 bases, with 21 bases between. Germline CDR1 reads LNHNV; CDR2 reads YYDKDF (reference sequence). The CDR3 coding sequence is TGTGCCACCAGCAGAGATCGTAATACCGTCTTAGCCACGTTCTTC. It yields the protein CATSRDRNTVLATFF.

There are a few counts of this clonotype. CDR3 in amino acids: CSANPPWVISYEQYF. The CDR3 region has the DNA TGCAGTGCTAACCCCCCCTGGGTAATCTCCTACGAGCAGTACTTC. The rearrangement joins TRBV20-1 to TRBJ2-7; D is undetermined. Between the trimmed V and J ends, which lost 4 bases and 0 bases, there was a span of 16 bases. CDR1 is DFQATT and CDR2 is SNEGSKA in the germline V gene (reference sequence). The CDR3 loop spans 15 amino acids.

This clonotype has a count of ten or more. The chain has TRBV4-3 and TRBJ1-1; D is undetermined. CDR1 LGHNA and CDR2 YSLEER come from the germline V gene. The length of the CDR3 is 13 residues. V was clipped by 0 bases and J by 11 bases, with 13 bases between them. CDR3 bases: TGCGCCAGCAGCCAAGATAATGGCCTGTACGCTTTCTTT. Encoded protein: CASSQDNGLYAFF.

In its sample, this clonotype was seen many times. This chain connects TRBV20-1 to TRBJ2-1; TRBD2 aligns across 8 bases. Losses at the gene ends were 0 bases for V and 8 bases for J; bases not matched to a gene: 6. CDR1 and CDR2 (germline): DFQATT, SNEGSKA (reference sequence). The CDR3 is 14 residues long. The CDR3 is CSAREGTRGYEQFF. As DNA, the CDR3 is TGCAGTGCTAGAGAAGGGACTAGGGGATATGAGCAGTTCTTC.

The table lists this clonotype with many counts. The CDR3 DNA follows: TGTGCCAGCAGCTTGGCCCAGGGGCTCGGCTATGGCTACACCTTC. Encoded protein: CASSLAQGLGYGYTF. This chain joins TRBV5-6 and TRBJ1-2, with D perhaps matching TRBD1 (6 bases). The ends were cut back, 0 bases at V and 4 bases at J, with 13 bases in the middle. Germline loops: CDR1 SGHDT, CDR2 YYEEEE. CDR3 length: 15 amino acids.